This T cell receptor beta chain was identified during a study of a mutant IDH1 vaccine in newly diagnosed glioma. On the study more broadly: Every participant had undergone radiotherapy, temozolomide, or both before, and most underwent both.

Clones were read by immunoSEQ multiplex PCR, and TCRdb kept only the in-frame ones, dropping some. The table shows roughly 61,000 clones, with about four fifths occurring only once. Study results and caveats: Among all patients, vaccine-induced immune responses occurred in roughly 95%. There seemed to be no relation between pseudoprogression and changes in top peripheral T cell clonotypes.

CDR1 and CDR2 (germline): SGHDT, YYEEEE. Trimming cost V 5 bases and J 2 bases, with 12 bases left between them. The CDR3 has 14 amino acids. Time point reported: week 11, during vaccination. With topical imiquimod, each dose of the vaccine consisted of 300 ug of mutant IDH1 20-mer peptide. There were new WHO grade 3 or 4 astrocytomas in the donors, and these were IDH1-mutant and ATRX-lost. As concerns this clone: Antigen specificity is unknown.

The rearrangement joins TRBV5-6 to TRBJ2-3, with D uncertain. The TCR comes from a man aged 50 to 59 with glioma. Source: PBMCs, taken from a glioma patient whose treatment included an IDH1 peptide vaccine. This CDR3 is CASRFLLLTDTQYF. CDR3 nucleotide sequence: TGTGCCAGCAGATTTCTACTACTCACAGATACGCAGTATTTT.